The next 28 T cell receptor beta chains were all read from a single sample in a study of blood T cell repertoires in COVID-19. Libraries were prepared by immunoSEQ multiplex PCR; TCRdb keeps only in-frame clonotypes and omits some of them. The profile covers some 140,000 clones, with approximately 89% appearing a single time and around 4.5% taken by the ten largest. Sequencing was performed on peripheral blood. All receptors come from a human donor in a cohort sampled during active COVID-19.

This clone has only a few counts. The V call is TRBV2, the J call TRBJ1-3; D gene ambiguous. V was trimmed by 4 bases and J by 0 bases, leaving 7 bases between them. CDR3 length: 14 amino acids. CDR1 is SNHLY, CDR2 FYNNEI, per germline. The CDR3 coding sequence is TGTGCCAGCAGTGTGGGCTTCTCTGGAAACACCATATATTTT. It codes for CASSVGFSGNTIYF.

The genes are TRBV6-4 and TRBJ2-3; D possibly corresponds to TRBD1 (5 bases). This CDR3 has 14 amino acids. Trimming removed 6 bases from V and 0 bases from J, with 10 bases in between. The germline V gene encodes CDR1 MRHNA and CDR2 SNTAGT. CDR3 nucleotides: TGTGCCAGCAGGATGACAGCTAGCACAGATACGCAGTATTTT. It translates to CASRMTASTDTQYF.

The chain employs TRBV11-2 and TRBJ2-5; TRBD2 is a possible D gene (5 bases). The CDR3 contains 13 residues. The V gene lost 5 bases and the J gene lost 3 bases, with 10 bases spanning the gap. Per germline, CDR1 SGHAT and CDR2 FQNNGV. The CDR3 here is CASSQSGKETQYF. CDR3 nucleotide sequence: TGTGCCAGCAGCCAGAGCGGAAAAGAGACCCAGTACTTC.

The V gene is TRBV7-8, the J gene TRBJ2-3; D may be TRBD2 (6 bases). The CDR3 runs 15 residues. Trimming left V 4 bases short and J 0 bases short, with 11 bases between. CDR1 SGHVS and CDR2 FQNEAQ come from the germline V gene. CDR3 sequence reads: CASSYIAASTDTQYF. The CDR3 DNA sequence: TGTGCCAGCAGCTACATAGCGGCTAGCACAGATACGCAGTATTTT.

The chain links TRBV2 to TRBJ1-6, with D possibly being TRBD1 (6 bases). CDR1 and CDR2 (germline): SNHLY, FYNNEI. V lost 7 bases to trimming and J lost 6 bases, with 19 bases between them. CDR3 size: 16 residues. This chain's CDR3 is CASTNSIGTFNSPLHF. CDR3 coding DNA: TGTGCCAGCACAAACAGCATCGGGACATTTAATTCACCCCTCCACTTT.

This sequence joins TRBV7-8 and TRBJ1-5; 9 bases fit TRBD1. The CDR3 has 18 amino acids. From germline, CDR1 is SGHVS and CDR2 FQNEAQ. Losses at the gene ends were 5 bases for V and 3 bases for J; bases not matched to a gene: 14. This CDR3 is CASSPAGTGNLLNQPQHF. The CDR3 coding sequence is TGTGCCAGCAGCCCCGCCGGGACAGGGAACCTCCTCAATCAGCCCCAGCATTTT.

For this clone: In the same sample, other DNA sequences code for this CDR3. V gene TRBV7-9 combines with J gene TRBJ2-5; D may be TRBD2 (6 bases). Germline CDR1 SEHNR, CDR2 FQNEAQ (reference sequence). CDR3 length: 12 amino acids. Trimming removed 3 bases at V and 4 bases at J, with 6 bases between. Here the CDR3 reads CASSFSGETQYF. DNA for the CDR3: TGTGCCAGCAGCTTTAGCGGAGAGACCCAGTACTTC.

J is TRBJ2-3 and V is TRBV5-6, with 7 bases identical to TRBD1. The CDR3 is made up of 16 amino acids. J was trimmed by 0 bases and V by 0 bases; bases with no gene match: 4. Germline-derived CDR1 and CDR2 are SGHDT and YYEEEE. The CDR3 sequence: CASSLARQGSTDTQYF. In nucleotides, the CDR3 is TGTGCCAGCAGCTTGGCTCGACAGGGAAGCACAGATACGCAGTATTTT.

V and J are TRBV11-3 and TRBJ2-2; 7 bases match TRBD2. V lost 8 bases to trimming and J lost 5 bases; unmatched junction nucleotides: 8. The CDR3 contains 14 residues. The germline V gene has CDR1 SGHNT and CDR2 YENEEA. The CDR3 is CASDAGEGTGELFF. CDR3 nucleotides: TGTGCCAGCGACGCGGGAGAAGGGACCGGGGAGCTGTTTTTT.

The rearrangement links TRBV6-1 to TRBJ2-7, with 8 bases fitting TRBD1. Trimming cost V 3 bases and J 3 bases; bases outside gene matches: 4. From germline, CDR1 is MNHNS and CDR2 SASEGT. This CDR3 is built from 14 residues. Here the CDR3 reads CASSDYGQGYEQYF. The CDR3 DNA reads as TGTGCCAGCAGTGATTACGGACAGGGCTACGAGCAGTACTTC.

The chain is built from TRBV7-2 and TRBJ2-1; the match to TRBD2 covers 9 bases. The CDR3 covers 15 residues. Trimming removed 5 bases from V and 7 bases from J; junction bases left unmatched: 9. From germline, CDR1 is SGHTA and CDR2 FQGNSA. The DNA for the CDR3 is TGTGCCAGCAGCCCTTCTAGCGGGGTGGGGAATGAGCAGTTCTTC. Protein sequence: CASSPSSGVGNEQFF.

The CDR3 bases are TGTGCCGGCTCTAAAGCGGGAGGGAATACCGGGGAGCTGTTTTTT. Translation gives CAGSKAGGNTGELFF. This sequence joins TRBV6-5 and TRBJ2-2; 10 nucleotides align to TRBD2. V trimming: 11 bases; J trimming: 5 bases; junction bases outside the gene matches: 11. The CDR3 has 15 amino acids. CDR1 is MNHEY and CDR2 is SVGAGI in the germline V gene.

For the CDR3, the DNA is TGCGCCAGCAGCCAAGAACAGAACACCGGGGAGCTGTTTTTT. Translated: CASSQEQNTGELFF. This rearrangement joins TRBV4-3 to TRBJ2-2; D not resolved. The CDR3 is made up of 14 amino acids. Trimming removed 0 bases at V and 1 base at J, with 3 bases between. Germline V CDR1 and CDR2: LGHNA, YSLEER.

The chain joins TRBV9 to TRBJ2-5, with D perhaps matching TRBD2 (6 bases). Trimming took off 3 bases at V and 5 bases at J, with 11 bases between the two ends. The germline V gene encodes CDR1 SGDLS and CDR2 YYNGEE. The CDR3 spans 13 residues. The CDR3 nucleotides read TGTGCCAGCAGCGGCGCGGGACTGGAGACCCAGTACTTC. Amino acids: CASSGAGLETQYF.

This chain links TRBV5-1 with TRBJ2-1, with D possibly matching TRBD2 (6 bases). Germline V gene sequence: CDR1 SGHRS, CDR2 YFSETQ. The CDR3 runs to 16 residues. V lost 0 bases, J lost 4 bases, and 14 bases lay in between. The chain's CDR3 is CASSLVAGRTYNEQFF. The DNA of the CDR3 is TGCGCCAGCAGCTTGGTGGCCGGGAGAACTTACAATGAGCAGTTCTTC.

This sequence joins TRBV6-4 and TRBJ2-1, with no clear D. This CDR3 is 15 amino acids long. Per germline, CDR1 MRHNA and CDR2 SNTAGT. V was pared by 3 bases and J by 9 bases, with 18 bases between. The CDR3 bases are TGTGCCAGCAGTGAAGTAGTGCAAGTCCGAGGTGAGCAGTTCTTC. Translated, it gives CASSEVVQVRGEQFF.

CDR3: CADRDSVNPNTEAFF. CDR3 bases: TGTGCCGACCGGGACAGCGTCAACCCGAACACTGAAGCTTTCTTT. This chain joins TRBV2 and TRBJ1-1; 7 nucleotides match TRBD1. The J segment lost 1 base and the V segment lost 11 bases, leaving 13 bases of the junction unmatched. The germline V gene encodes CDR1 SNHLY and CDR2 FYNNEI. The CDR3 sequence is 15 residues long.

The chain combines TRBV19 with TRBJ2-1, with 13 bases that match TRBD2. The V gene end was trimmed by 5 bases and the J gene end by 15 bases; junction bases not matched to a gene: 7. Per the germline V gene, CDR1 is LNHDA and CDR2 is SQIVND (reference sequence). The CDR3 extends over 13 amino acids. This chain's CDR3 is CASSPGLAGVRFF. The CDR3 DNA sequence: TGTGCCAGTAGTCCAGGACTAGCGGGAGTTCGGTTCTTC.

The CDR3 DNA follows: TGTGCCAGCAGCGTCTGGGGGCACAATCAGCCCCAGCATTTT. This codes for CASSVWGHNQPQHF. The chain employs TRBV9 and TRBJ1-5, with a weak D call TRBD1 (6 bases). The V gene lost 2 bases and the J gene lost 3 bases, with 9 bases spanning the gap. The CDR3 covers 14 residues. Germline values: CDR1 SGDLS, CDR2 YYNGEE.

DNA for the CDR3: TGTGCCTGGAATAGGCCCGGGACAGGAGCTAACTATGGCTACACCTTC. The encoded protein is CAWNRPGTGANYGYTF. The V gene is TRBV30, the J gene TRBJ1-2; 8 bases map to TRBD1. The germline V gene has CDR1 GTSNPN and CDR2 SVGIG (reference sequence). Trimming at V came to 4 bases and at J to 0 bases, leaving 10 bases not matched to a gene. The CDR3 totals 16 residues.

In regard to this clone: One end of the junction varies from germline; a read error may be responsible. The chain has TRBV6-5 and TRBJ2-5; 7 bases fit TRBD1. The CDR3 is 13 residues long. Per germline, CDR1 MNHEY and CDR2 SVGAGI. The CDR3 bases are TGTGCCAGCAGGGGGACAGCCCAAGGGACCCAGTACTTC. Translation gives CASRGTAQGTQYF.

CDR3 sequence reads: CASSPVQGGNEQFF. The CDR3, as DNA: TGTGCCAGCTCACCAGTACAGGGTGGGAATGAGCAGTTCTTC. V is TRBV18 and J is TRBJ2-1; TRBD1 is a possible D gene (6 bases). CDR3 size: 14 residues. Trimming took 2 bases from V and 7 from J, leaving 12 bases between them. Germline loops: CDR1 KGHSH, CDR2 LQKENI.

V usage is TRBV30 and J usage is TRBJ1-4; D perhaps matches TRBD1 (6 bases). In germline, CDR1 is GTSNPN, CDR2 SVGIG (reference sequence). The CDR3 contains 13 residues. The V end lost 8 bases, the J end lost 2 bases, and 12 bases lay between the germline ends. The DNA for the CDR3 is TGTGCCGGACCCGGACAGACTAATGAAAAACTGTTTTTT. This codes for CAGPGQTNEKLFF.

The rearrangement uses TRBV7-2 and TRBJ1-1; D perhaps matches TRBD1 (5 bases). The CDR3 runs to 14 residues. V lost 5 bases and J lost 4, with 14 bases in between. Germline CDR1 SGHTA, CDR2 FQGNSA. The CDR3 here is CASSITGLGTEAFF. The CDR3 DNA reads TGTGCCAGCAGCATAACAGGCCTGGGCACTGAAGCTTTCTTT.

This chain uses TRBV6-6 with TRBJ2-1; TRBD2 is a possible D gene (7 bases). CDR1 is MNHNY, CDR2 SVGAGI, per germline (reference sequence). CDR3 size: 14 residues. Trimming removed 7 bases at V and 8 bases at J, with 18 bases between. Written as DNA, the CDR3 is TGTGCCAGCACCTACCGACAGGCGGGAGATGAGCAGTTCTTC. Protein sequence: CASTYRQAGDEQFF.

The chain recombines TRBV5-8 with TRBJ1-6; TRBD1 might be the D (5 bases). There are 13 residues in the CDR3. V was trimmed by 5 bases and J by 8 bases, leaving 11 bases between them. CDR1 and CDR2 from the germline V gene are SGHTS and YDEGEE. This CDR3 reads CASRDDSYSPLHF. In DNA form, the CDR3 reads TGTGCCAGCAGGGATGACAGCTATTCACCCCTCCACTTT.

This clone was detected only once. The chain employs TRBV7-2 and TRBJ2-1; TRBD2 is a possible D gene (6 bases). The CDR3 sequence is 18 residues long. Germline lookup yields CDR1 SGHTA and CDR2 FQGNSA. V was trimmed by 1 base and J by 0 bases, leaving 16 bases between them. CDR3 bases: TGTGCCAGCAGCTTAGGTCCCGGGGGTCTTGGCTCCTACAATGAGCAGTTCTTC. Its protein is CASSLGPGGLGSYNEQFF.

This clone has a handful of counts. The rearrangement uses TRBV15 and TRBJ1-6, with TRBD1 as a possible D gene (5 bases). Trimming shortened V by 5 bases and J by 5 bases, and 10 bases separated the two germline ends. From germline, CDR1 is LNHNV and CDR2 YYDKDF (reference sequence). The CDR3 extends over 14 amino acids. This CDR3 is CATSVGRDNSPLHF. CDR3 sequence (DNA): TGTGCCACCAGCGTCGGCAGGGATAATTCACCCCTCCACTTT.